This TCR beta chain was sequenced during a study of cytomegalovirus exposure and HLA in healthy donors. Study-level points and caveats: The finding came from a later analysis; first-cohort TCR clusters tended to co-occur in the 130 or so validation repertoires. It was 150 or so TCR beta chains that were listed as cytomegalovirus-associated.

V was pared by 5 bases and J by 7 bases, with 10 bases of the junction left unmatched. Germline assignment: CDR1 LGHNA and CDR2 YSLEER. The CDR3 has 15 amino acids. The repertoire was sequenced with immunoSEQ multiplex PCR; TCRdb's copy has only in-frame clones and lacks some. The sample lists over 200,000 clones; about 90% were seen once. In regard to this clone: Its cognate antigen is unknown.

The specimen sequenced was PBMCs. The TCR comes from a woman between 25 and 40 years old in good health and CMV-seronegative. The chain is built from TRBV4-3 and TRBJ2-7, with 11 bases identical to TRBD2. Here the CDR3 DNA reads TGCGCCAGCAGCTCGATAGCGGGAGGGCCTGGGGAGCAGTACTTC. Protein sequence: CASSSIAGGPGEQYF.